This T cell receptor beta chain was obtained from a study of blood T cell repertoires in COVID-19. The protocol was immunoSEQ multiplex PCR, while the TCRdb copy is restricted to in-frame clones and leaves out a portion. The sample records about 59,000 clones, around four fifths being singletons. Turning to this clone: Distinct nucleotide sequences in the sample also encode this CDR3.

The germline gives CDR1 SGHKS, CDR2 YYEKEE (reference sequence). V lost 4 bases, J lost 6 bases, and 11 bases lay in between. The CDR3 has 13 amino acids. V is TRBV5-5 and J is TRBJ1-5; D not resolved. The sequence was collected from an older man with acute or convalescent COVID-19. Material for sequencing was peripheral blood. The CDR3, as DNA: TGTGCCAGCAGCAAAATATCGGGTCAGCCCCAGCATTTT. This encodes CASSKISGQPQHF.